This T cell receptor (beta chain) was found in a study of beta chain features in type 1 diabetes. This clone was counted between two and nine times. Its antigen remains unidentified. What was sequenced were expressed TCRB transcripts, since all of the isolated RNA had been reverse transcribed. Clones were read by immunoSEQ multiplex PCR, and TCRdb kept only the in-frame ones, dropping some. The sample has about 150,000 clones, approximately 10% seen once. Study-level findings and limits: A greater similarity of naive, central memory and Treg TCRB repertoires was seen among patients than among healthy donors. All four CD4+ subsets of Type 1 diabetes patients contained TCRB CDR3s that were moderately but significantly shorter.

This CDR3 has 13 residues. Germline CDR1 KGHSH, CDR2 LQKENI. Trimming took 6 bases from V and 2 from J, leaving 11 bases between them. The clonotype comes from a woman aged 25 to 39 with type 1 diabetes. The V gene is TRBV18, the J gene TRBJ2-7; D is ambiguous. The sequenced sample consisted of central memory CD4+ T cells from blood. DNA of the CDR3: TGTGCCAGCTCCCCCGGGTCTACCTACGAGCAGTACTTC. Protein: CASSPGSTYEQYF.